Following are 23 T cell receptor beta chains from one sample sequenced in a study of blood T cell repertoires in COVID-19. The table came from immunoSEQ multiplex PCR; TCRdb's copy has only in-frame clones and leaves some out. The sample holds about 210,000 clones, roughly 90% seen once. Material for sequencing was PBMCs or T cells enriched from blood (not recorded which). These receptors were obtained from a man younger than 35 with acute COVID-19.

This chain uses TRBV25-1 with TRBJ1-3, with D possibly TRBD1 on 5 matching bases. The V gene lost 1 base and the J gene lost 0 bases, with 10 bases spanning the gap. The CDR3 totals 16 residues. Germline CDR1 and CDR2: MGHDK and SYGVNS. As DNA, the CDR3 is TGTGCCAGCAGTGAATTGGGGGGATCCTCTGGAAACACCATATATTTT. The encoded protein is CASSELGGSSGNTIYF.

The rearrangement uses TRBV28 and TRBJ2-1; 7 nucleotides align to TRBD2. Trimming removed 5 bases from V and 0 bases from J; junction bases left unmatched: 19. The V gene's germline CDR1 is MDHEN and CDR2 SYDVKM. The CDR3 totals 20 residues. This CDR3 reads CASSTAGTTIAQTSYNEQFF. As DNA, the CDR3 is TGTGCCAGCAGTACTGCCGGGACTACCATAGCCCAAACCTCCTACAATGAGCAGTTCTTC. The variable domain in full, completed from reference TRBV28 and TRBJ2-1, reads DVKVTQSSRYLVKRTGEKVFLECVQDMDHENMFWYRQDPGLGLRLIYFSYDVKMKEKGDIPEGYSVSREKKERFSLILESASTNQTSMYLCASSTAGTTIAQTSYNEQFFGPGTRLTVL.

V is TRBV3-1 (or the pseudogene TRBV3-2) and J is TRBJ2-1; 7 bases agree with TRBD1. Unmatched junction bases numbered 5, after V lost 4 bases and J lost 8 bases. The germline V gene has CDR1 LGHDT and CDR2 YNNKEL (reference sequence). The CDR3 totals 13 residues. CDR3 region: CASSLQGSDEQFF. For the CDR3, the DNA is TGTGCCAGCAGCCTACAGGGGAGCGATGAGCAGTTCTTC.

The chain recombines TRBV19 with TRBJ2-3; 12 nucleotides line up with TRBD2. The CDR3 totals 17 residues. Trimming removed 0 bases from V and 2 bases from J; junction bases left unmatched: 3. Germline CDR1 and CDR2: LNHDA and SQIVND (reference sequence). In nucleotides, the CDR3 is TGTGCCAGTAGTATAGATCGACTAGCGGGAGACACAGATACGCAGTATTTT. Its translation: CASSIDRLAGDTDTQYF.

The chain couples TRBV6-5 to TRBJ1-1; 8 bases are shared with TRBD1. V was pared by 6 bases and J by 7 bases, with 4 bases of the junction left unmatched. CDR3 size: 12 residues. CDR1 is MNHEY, CDR2 SVGAGI, per germline. CDR3 sequence: CASSRTGLEAFF. In DNA form, the CDR3 reads TGTGCCAGCAGCCGGACAGGGCTTGAAGCTTTCTTT.

The chain combines TRBV30 with TRBJ2-1; D is unclear. CDR1 GTSNPN and CDR2 SVGIG come from the germline V gene (reference sequence). Trimming removed 4 bases at V and 0 bases at J, with 4 bases between. This CDR3 has 12 residues. This chain's CDR3 is CAWTSSYNEQFF. For the CDR3, the DNA is TGTGCCTGGACGAGCTCCTACAATGAGCAGTTCTTC.

This chain joins TRBV5-1 and TRBJ1-2, with D maybe TRBD1 (6 bases). CDR3 length: 13 amino acids. V lost 2 bases, J lost 2 bases, and 7 bases lay in between. Germline-derived CDR1 and CDR2 are SGHRS and YFSETQ. CDR3 DNA sequence: TGCGCCAGCAGCTTTGACAGGAACTATGGCTACACCTTC. Encoded protein: CASSFDRNYGYTF.

V is TRBV28 and J is TRBJ2-6; possible D gene TRBD1, 6 bases. The germline V gene encodes CDR1 MDHEN and CDR2 SYDVKM. There are 15 residues in the CDR3. The V gene lost 6 bases and the J gene lost 4 bases, with 13 bases spanning the gap. The CDR3 DNA is TGTGCCAGCAGAGACAGGTCCTCAGGGGCCAACGTCCTGACTTTC. It is translated as CASRDRSSGANVLTF.

The chain recombines TRBV27 with TRBJ2-7, with TRBD2 matching 7 bases. This CDR3 has 16 amino acids. CDR1 MNHEY and CDR2 SMNVEV come from the germline V gene (reference sequence). V shed 5 bases and J 4 bases; nucleotides not matched to a gene: 14. The CDR3 reads CASSQGTTREWYEQYF. CDR3 bases: TGTGCCAGCAGTCAAGGGACTACGCGGGAGTGGTACGAGCAGTACTTC.

The CDR3 region is CASSQAGGGRYEQYF. The CDR3, as DNA: TGTGCCAGCAGCCAAGCGGGGGGAGGTCGCTACGAGCAGTACTTC. The chain carries TRBV3-1 (or the pseudogene TRBV3-2) and TRBJ2-7, with 7 bases identical to TRBD2. The V gene end was trimmed by 1 base and the J gene end by 3 bases; junction bases not matched to a gene: 6. The germline gives CDR1 LGHDT, CDR2 YNNKEL (reference sequence). CDR3 length equals 15 residues.

As for this clone: Sequence at one end of the junction differs from germline and may be a read error. The DNA of the CDR3 is TGTGCCAGCAGTTCTTCAGGACATTTCGTCCGAATCTTC. Its protein is CASSSSGHFVRIF. The V and J genes are TRBV27 and TRBJ2-1; TRBD1 might be the D (5 bases). The CDR3 spans 13 residues. Germline CDR1 and CDR2: MNHEY and SMNVEV (reference sequence).

This clone was found a few times. The CDR3: CASSQEGGLAGGDTGELFF. The CDR3 nucleotides are TGTGCCAGCAGCCAAGAAGGGGGACTAGCGGGAGGGGACACCGGGGAGCTGTTTTTT. This chain links TRBV3-1 (or the pseudogene TRBV3-2) with TRBJ2-2, with 16 bases fitting TRBD2. Germline V gene lookup returns CDR1 LGHDT and CDR2 YNNKEL (reference sequence). This CDR3 is built from 19 residues. V shed 0 bases and J 3 bases; nucleotides not matched to a gene: 4.

The V call is TRBV24-1, the J call TRBJ2-4; D gene ambiguous. The CDR3 is made up of 12 amino acids. Deletions cut 4 bases from V and 9 bases from J, with 9 bases between. The germline CDR1 and CDR2 sequences are KGHDR and SFDVKD. The CDR3 coding sequence is TGTGCCACCAGTGAGGAGCGTGGCATTCAGTACTTC. It translates to CATSEERGIQYF.

In DNA form, the CDR3 reads TGTGCCAGTAGTGAACAGGGCATGAACACTGAAGCTTTCTTT. This translates into CASSEQGMNTEAFF. The chain combines TRBV19 with TRBJ1-1, with a tentative D call TRBD1 (6 bases). Trimming took 5 bases from V and 0 from J, leaving 10 bases between them. The CDR3 totals 14 residues. Germline values: CDR1 LNHDA, CDR2 SQIVND (reference sequence).

The chain has TRBV6-1 and TRBJ2-5, with 8 bases aligning to TRBD2. The J segment lost 2 bases and the V segment lost 3 bases, leaving 8 bases of the junction unmatched. Germline CDR1 is MNHNS and CDR2 is SASEGT. The length of the CDR3 is 16 residues. Here the CDR3 DNA reads TGTGCCAGCAGTGATTTGGGCGGGAGGTATCAAGAGACCCAGTACTTC. Translating it yields CASSDLGGRYQETQYF.

The chain has TRBV6-6 and TRBJ2-7; TRBD1 might be the D (6 bases). V lost 4 bases and J lost 7, with 17 bases in between. CDR3 size: 14 residues. CDR1 and CDR2 from the germline V gene are MNHNY and SVGAGI (reference sequence). The CDR3 is CASSLGATIGEQYF. CDR3 bases: TGTGCCAGCAGTTTGGGGGCCACGATCGGAGAGCAGTACTTC.

This clone was detected once. V and J are TRBV5-4 and TRBJ2-1, with 12 bases matching TRBD2. The CDR3 contains 15 residues. In germline, CDR1 is SGHNT, CDR2 YYREEE (reference sequence). V lost 4 bases to trimming and J lost 9 bases; unmatched junction nucleotides: 8. CDR3 nucleotide sequence: TGTGCCAGCAGCCCATGGACTAGCGGGAAGCTTGAGCAGTTCTTC. Its protein product is CASSPWTSGKLEQFF.

The CDR3 protein is CASGLYRGGYTF. Here the CDR3 DNA reads TGTGCTAGTGGTTTGTACAGGGGTGGCTACACCTTC. This rearrangement joins TRBV12-5 to TRBJ1-2; 7 positions agree with TRBD1. This CDR3 spans 12 amino acids. The germline V gene has CDR1 LGHNT and CDR2 FRNRAP. The V segment lost 2 bases and the J segment 7 bases; nucleotides outside the gene matches: 1. The full variable domain, in which reference TRBV12-5 and TRBJ1-2 provide the parts outside the CDR3, is DARVTQTPRHKVTEMGQEVTMRCQPILGHNTVFWYRQTMMQGLELLAYFRNRAPLDDSGMPKDRFSAEMPDATLATLKIQPSEPRDSAVYFCASGLYRGGYTFGSGTRLTVV.

The chain couples TRBV28 to TRBJ2-5, with 8 bases fitting TRBD1. The junction had 6 bases not matched to a gene; V was cut back by 4 bases and J by 5 bases. The germline V gene encodes CDR1 MDHEN and CDR2 SYDVKM. This CDR3 is built from 14 residues. The CDR3 nucleotides are TGTGCCAGCAGTTCAGGGGGCGAGTTTGAGACCCAGTACTTC. Translated: CASSSGGEFETQYF. Full variable domain (rest looked up from reference TRBV28 and TRBJ2-5): DVKVTQSSRYLVKRTGEKVFLECVQDMDHENMFWYRQDPGLGLRLIYFSYDVKMKEKGDIPEGYSVSREKKERFSLILESASTNQTSMYLCASSSGGEFETQYFGPGTRLLVL.

The J gene is TRBJ1-4, the V gene TRBV27, with 8 nucleotides matching TRBD1. Germline CDR1 MNHEY, CDR2 SMNVEV (reference sequence). Unmatched junction bases numbered 9, after V lost 5 bases and J lost 4 bases. The CDR3 consists of 16 residues. The CDR3 sequence: CASSPDPGGVNEKLFF. The CDR3 nucleotides are TGTGCCAGCAGTCCCGATCCAGGGGGCGTTAATGAAAAACTGTTTTTT.

J is TRBJ2-5 and V is TRBV29-1; 9 nucleotides match TRBD2. This CDR3 contains 13 residues. Germline-derived CDR1 and CDR2 are SQVTM and ANQGSEA. Unmatched junction bases numbered 4, after V lost 4 bases and J lost 4 bases. The CDR3 protein is CSVGLAELETQYF. The CDR3 nucleotides are TGCAGCGTTGGACTAGCGGAGTTAGAGACCCAGTACTTC.

The chain uses TRBV24-1 and TRBJ2-3; 10 bases match TRBD2. This CDR3 is built from 19 residues. The J segment lost 4 bases and the V segment lost 4 bases, leaving 16 bases of the junction unmatched. Germline CDR1 and CDR2: KGHDR and SFDVKD. CDR3 in DNA: TGTGCCACCAGTGACCCGAAAGAGATTAGCGGGAGGTCCGCAGATACGCAGTATTTT. Translated, it gives CATSDPKEISGRSADTQYF.

The chain uses TRBV14 and TRBJ2-7; D perhaps matches TRBD2 (6 bases). Trimming removed 3 bases from V and 0 bases from J, with 12 bases in between. The CDR3 runs to 15 residues. CDR1 SGHDN and CDR2 FVKESK come from the germline V gene. The CDR3 spells CASSHRSGSSYEQYF. The DNA of the CDR3 is TGTGCCAGCAGCCATCGTAGCGGCAGCTCCTACGAGCAGTACTTC.